This record concerns one TCR beta chain sequence. Its antigen is unidentified. Germline values: CDR1 MNHEY, CDR2 SMNVEV (reference sequence). V lost 6 bases, J lost 0 bases, and 10 bases lay in between. This CDR3 has 14 amino acids. Negative isolation yielded CD8+ and CD4+ T cells; FACS enriched TEMRA cells. These data come from a study of CD8 T cells in Susac syndrome. Whole-study context: Among sequenced Susac syndrome patients, over 5 had active disease and about eight were in remission.

Reverse transcription of roughly 0.45 to 1 ug RNA used random hexamers. The immunoSEQ assay covered 54 Vbeta and 13 Jbeta segments for CDR3. TCRdb reprocessed the immunoSEQ multiplex PCR reads with MiXCR, giving one entry per CDR3 protein. The sample consists of about 80,000 distinct CDR3 sequences, about 96% of them appearing once. The study's findings and limits: The study conceded that its TCR sequencing and HLA analysis involved relatively few individuals.

The TCR sequence derives from a human donor with Susac syndrome. The chain couples TRBV27 to TRBJ2-3; TRBD1 or TRBD2 may be the D gene (5 bases each). The source material was CD8+ T cells from PBMCs. CDR3 coding DNA: TGTGCCAGCAGCTATTGGGACAGCACAGATACGCAGTATTTT. This translates into CASSYWDSTDTQYF.